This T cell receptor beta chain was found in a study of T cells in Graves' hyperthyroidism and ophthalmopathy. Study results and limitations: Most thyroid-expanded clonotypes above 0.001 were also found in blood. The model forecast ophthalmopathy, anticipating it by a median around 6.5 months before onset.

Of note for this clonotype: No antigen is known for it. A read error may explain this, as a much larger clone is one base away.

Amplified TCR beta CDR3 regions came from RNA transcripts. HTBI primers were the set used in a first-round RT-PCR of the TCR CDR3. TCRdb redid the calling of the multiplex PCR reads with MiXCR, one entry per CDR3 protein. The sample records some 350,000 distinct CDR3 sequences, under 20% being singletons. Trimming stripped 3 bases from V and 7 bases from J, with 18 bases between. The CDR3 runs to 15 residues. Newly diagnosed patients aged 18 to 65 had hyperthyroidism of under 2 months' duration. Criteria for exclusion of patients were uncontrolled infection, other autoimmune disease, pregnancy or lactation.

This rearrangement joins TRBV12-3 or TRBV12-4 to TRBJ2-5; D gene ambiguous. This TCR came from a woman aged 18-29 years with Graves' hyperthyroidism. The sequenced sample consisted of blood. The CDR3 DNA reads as TGTGCCAGCAGTTTTACCTTAGGCCCACAGTGGACCCAGTACTTC. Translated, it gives CASSFTLGPQWTQYF.